Below, 24 T cell receptor beta chains from the same sample are listed, as sequenced in a study of T cell responses to AZD1222 COVID-19 vaccine. Produced via immunoSEQ multiplex PCR; TCRdb's table is partial and in-frame only. The sample contains under 55,000 clones, about 88% of which appear only once. Sample: peripheral blood, taken on day 0 of AZD1222 vaccination. These receptors were taken from an adult in good health.

This clone occurred once. V gene TRBV7-6 combines with J gene TRBJ2-3; TRBD2 is a possible D gene (6 bases). Between the trimmed V and J ends, which lost 7 bases and 4 bases, there was a span of 15 bases. The CDR3 has 14 residues. CDR1 and CDR2 from the germline V gene are SGHVS and FNYEAQ. CDR3 residues: CASKGTRGADTQYF. As DNA, the CDR3 is TGTGCCAGCAAAGGGACTCGGGGAGCAGATACGCAGTATTTT.

V usage is TRBV5-6 and J usage is TRBJ2-7; TRBD1 matches at 10 bases. The trim removed 4 bases at V and 4 bases at J, leaving 5 bases unmatched. In germline, CDR1 is SGHDT, CDR2 YYEEEE. The CDR3 sequence is 14 residues long. The CDR3 nucleotides are TGTGCCAGCAGCGGGGACAGGGGAAGGTACGAGCAGTACTTC. Protein product: CASSGDRGRYEQYF.

This chain links TRBV20-1 with TRBJ2-5; D is unclear. This CDR3 comprises 11 residues. Germline V CDR1 and CDR2: DFQATT, SNEGSKA (reference sequence). V was trimmed by 6 bases and J by 4 bases, leaving 9 bases between them. The chain's CDR3 is CSAQRVETQYF. The CDR3 DNA sequence: TGCAGTGCCCAAAGGGTAGAGACCCAGTACTTC.

This chain joins TRBV19 and TRBJ2-7, with 7 bases aligning to TRBD2. Germline CDR1 reads LNHDA; CDR2 reads SQIVND (reference sequence). The V gene end was trimmed by 3 bases and the J gene end by 4 bases; junction bases not matched to a gene: 12. This CDR3 spans 16 amino acids. The chain's CDR3 is CASSIHKGGSVYEQYF. DNA for the CDR3: TGTGCCAGTAGTATTCACAAGGGCGGGAGCGTTTACGAGCAGTACTTC.

The chain uses TRBV6-1 and TRBJ1-2, with TRBD1 matching 8 bases. CDR3 length: 14 residues. V shed 2 bases, J shed 4 bases, and the junction held 3 bases outside the gene matches. The V gene's germline CDR1 is MNHNS and CDR2 SASEGT. CDR3 sequence: CASSEIGQGYGYTF. CDR3 DNA sequence: TGTGCCAGCAGTGAAATTGGACAGGGCTATGGCTACACCTTC.

The V and J genes are TRBV11-2 and TRBJ1-2; tentatively, D is TRBD1 (5 bases). Germline CDR1 is SGHAT and CDR2 is FQNNGV. CDR3 length equals 15 residues. Trimming left V 4 bases short and J 8 bases short, with 20 bases between. The CDR3 nucleotides are TGTGCCAGCAGCTCCGGGGACCGGGATATTATGGGCTACACCTTC. This gives the protein CASSSGDRDIMGYTF.

V gene TRBV9 combines with J gene TRBJ2-1; TRBD2 aligns across 8 bases. Trimming cost V 0 bases and J 8 bases; bases outside gene matches: 7. This CDR3 contains 15 residues. Germline values: CDR1 SGDLS, CDR2 YYNGEE. The CDR3 is CASSVGAGVTYEQFF. DNA of the CDR3: TGTGCCAGCAGCGTAGGAGCGGGAGTAACCTATGAGCAGTTCTTC. The entire variable domain, with the rest obtained from reference TRBV9 and TRBJ2-1, is as follows: DSGVTQTPKHLITATGQRVTLRCSPRSGDLSVYWYQQSLDQGLQFLIQYYNGEERAKGNILERFSAQQFPDLHSELNLSSLELGDSALYFCASSVGAGVTYEQFFGPGTRLTVL.

The chain employs TRBV10-3 and TRBJ2-1, with 9 bases matching TRBD2. The germline CDR1 and CDR2 sequences are ENHRY and SYGVKD. V trimming: 3 bases; J trimming: 8 bases; junction bases outside the gene matches: 8. The CDR3 totals 15 residues. The CDR3 DNA sequence: TGTGCCATCAGTGAAGCGGGAGGTGGTGGAGATGAGCAGTTCTTC. It translates to CAISEAGGGGDEQFF.

The chain has TRBV28 and TRBJ1-1, with TRBD1 matching 9 bases. The junction had 6 bases not matched to a gene; V was cut back by 5 bases and J by 5 bases. The V gene's germline CDR1 is MDHEN and CDR2 SYDVKM. The CDR3 consists of 14 residues. The CDR3 here is CASSPNRGRTEAFF. CDR3 DNA: TGTGCCAGCAGTCCGAACAGGGGGCGGACTGAAGCTTTCTTT.

The chain employs TRBV28 and TRBJ1-5; 7 nucleotides line up with TRBD1. The CDR3 has 17 residues. Losses at the gene ends were 6 bases for V and 3 bases for J; bases not matched to a gene: 14. Looked up from germline, CDR1 is MDHEN and CDR2 is SYDVKM. The CDR3 DNA sequence: TGTGCCAGCAGCCGAACTTTGGGACAGATACTCAATCAGCCCCAGCATTTT. This encodes CASSRTLGQILNQPQHF.

The V call is TRBV13, the J call TRBJ1-2; 11 nucleotides agree with TRBD1. From germline, CDR1 is PRHDT and CDR2 FYEKMQ (reference sequence). The CDR3 has 17 residues. The junction had 12 bases not matched to a gene; V was cut back by 1 base and J by 8 bases. CDR3 sequence (DNA): TGTGCCAGCAGCTTAGCCCGGGACAGGGGGTTTGATCGCGGCTACACCTTC. It translates to CASSLARDRGFDRGYTF.

CDR3 residues: CASRIAASYNEQFF. CDR3 DNA: TGTGCCAGCAGGATAGCGGCCTCCTACAATGAGCAGTTCTTC. The gene calls are TRBV27 and TRBJ2-1, with a weak D call TRBD2 (6 bases). The CDR3 is 14 amino acids. With 6 bases removed from V and 0 bases from J, the gap between germline ends came to 9 bases. The germline gives CDR1 MNHEY, CDR2 SMNVEV (reference sequence).

The chain uses TRBV10-2 and TRBJ2-4, with a tentative D call TRBD2 (5 bases). V was shortened by 0 bases and J by 1 base, with 13 bases between the two germline ends. This CDR3 comprises 17 residues. Germline-derived CDR1 and CDR2 are WSHSY and SAAADI. The CDR3 DNA reads as TGCGCCAGCAGTGAGTCTCGGGGATTAGGGGCCAAAAACATTCAGTACTTC. As protein: CASSESRGLGAKNIQYF.

This clone was seen more than once but under ten times. The CDR3 region has the DNA TGTGCCAGCAGCGCCCTAGCGGGGGGGCCCGTAGAGCAGTTCTTC. Translation gives CASSALAGGPVEQFF. The chain recombines TRBV7-2 with TRBJ2-1; 12 nucleotides line up with TRBD2. CDR1 is SGHTA and CDR2 is FQGNSA in the germline V gene. The V segment lost 5 bases and the J segment 10 bases; nucleotides outside the gene matches: 9. The CDR3 consists of 15 residues.

The chain combines TRBV3-1 (or the pseudogene TRBV3-2) with TRBJ2-7, with D unclear. Trimming removed 6 bases at V and 3 bases at J, with 9 bases between. This CDR3 contains 12 residues. Germline assignment: CDR1 LGHDT and CDR2 YNNKEL (reference sequence). The CDR3 bases are TGTGCCAGCAGTCCCCGCCGCTACGAGCAGTACTTC. It specifies CASSPRRYEQYF.

This chain connects TRBV6-4 to TRBJ1-2; TRBD1 might be the D (5 bases). CDR1 and CDR2 from the germline V gene are MRHNA and SNTAGT. V lost 10 bases, J lost 2 bases, and 11 bases lay in between. This CDR3 is built from 12 residues. Here the CDR3 reads CATADTNYGYTF. The DNA of the CDR3 is TGTGCCACTGCGGACACGAACTATGGCTACACCTTC.

This clone occurred once. This chain links TRBV18 with TRBJ2-7, with 9 bases fitting TRBD2. Germline V gene lookup returns CDR1 KGHSH and CDR2 LQKENI. The CDR3 is 17 residues long. V was pared by 2 bases and J by 5 bases, with 13 bases of the junction left unmatched. CDR3 residues: CASSPGSGRPRGDEQYF. As DNA, the CDR3 is TGTGCCAGCTCACCAGGCAGCGGGAGGCCTCGTGGGGACGAGCAGTACTTC.

The chain couples TRBV5-6 to TRBJ1-4; tentatively, D is TRBD1 (5 bases). CDR1 is SGHDT and CDR2 is YYEEEE in the germline V gene. The CDR3 is made up of 17 amino acids. Trimming took 4 bases from V and 4 from J, leaving 20 bases between them. The CDR3 DNA sequence: TGTGCCAGCAGCCAGCCCCGGGGCCTACCTCTTAATGAAAAACTGTTTTTT. Translating it yields CASSQPRGLPLNEKLFF.

This chain links TRBV5-4 with TRBJ1-1; no clear D gene. The V gene's germline CDR1 is SGHNT and CDR2 YYREEE (reference sequence). This CDR3 spans 15 amino acids. Deletions cut 0 bases from V and 1 base from J, with 10 bases between. The CDR3 here is CASSLVTTQNTEAFF. The DNA of the CDR3 is TGTGCCAGCAGCTTGGTAACGACACAGAACACTGAAGCTTTCTTT.

The chain employs TRBV24-1 and TRBJ2-2; a weak D match, TRBD1 (6 bases). The germline CDR1 and CDR2 sequences are KGHDR and SFDVKD. This CDR3 comprises 13 residues. V lost 6 bases, J lost 6 bases, and 10 bases lay in between. The CDR3 region is CATSPQGSGELFF. CDR3 nucleotides: TGTGCCACCAGTCCACAGGGATCCGGGGAGCTGTTTTTT.

The chain carries TRBV7-6 and TRBJ1-6; D gene ambiguous. This CDR3 comprises 14 residues. Germline assignment: CDR1 SGHVS and CDR2 FNYEAQ. The V gene lost 1 base and the J gene lost 4 bases, with 5 bases spanning the gap. CDR3 amino acids: CASSLGPYNSPLHF. Here the CDR3 DNA reads TGTGCCAGCAGCTTAGGCCCGTATAATTCACCCCTCCACTTT.

CDR3 sequence: CASRESYGYTF. CDR3 nucleotides: TGTGCCAGCAGGGAAAGCTATGGCTACACCTTC. The J gene is TRBJ1-2, the V gene TRBV4-2; D uncertain. In germline, CDR1 is LGHNA, CDR2 YNFKEQ. Trimming left V 6 bases short and J 4 bases short, with 6 bases between. CDR3 length: 11 amino acids.

J is TRBJ2-1 and V is TRBV7-2; D gene uncertain. V lost 4 bases, J lost 10 bases, and 8 bases lay in between. Germline V gives CDR1 SGHTA, CDR2 FQGNSA. This CDR3 comprises 11 residues. CDR3 residues: CASSWVGEQFF. CDR3 in DNA: TGTGCCAGCAGCTGGGTAGGGGAGCAGTTCTTC.

The chain recombines TRBV7-9 with TRBJ2-7; D call uncertain. V was cut by 5 bases and J by 1 base, with 18 bases left in between. The CDR3 is 16 amino acids. CDR1 SEHNR and CDR2 FQNEAQ come from the germline V gene (reference sequence). CDR3 in amino acids: CASSPRQPSRSYEQYF. The DNA of the CDR3 is TGTGCCAGCAGCCCACGCCAGCCGAGTCGGTCCTACGAGCAGTACTTC.